This TCR beta chain was sequenced in a study of blood T cells in healthy people across ages. Study observations and caveats: Diversity was higher, and naive CD4+ cells more numerous, in long-lived donors than in aged donors.

The germline CDR1 and CDR2 sequences are MNHEY and SMNVEV (reference sequence). The germline V and J ends were trimmed by 5 bases and 5 bases, with 13 bases remaining between them. The CDR3 runs to 13 residues. Regarding this clonotype: Its antigen remains unknown.

Total RNA extracted from each sample amounted to at least 5.5 micrograms. With a J-beta primer mix and a sample-barcoded 5' primer, a second PCR ran about 6 to 11 cycles. Each of the samples gave a minimum of 2.5 million paired-end reads that contained CDR3. MiXCR was run by TCRdb on the 5' RACE reads, yielding one entry per CDR3 protein. Among about 830,000 distinct CDR3 sequences listed, around 62% were seen once. This chain links TRBV27 with TRBJ2-7, with a tentative D call TRBD1 (5 bases). Sequences were obtained from blood. The sequence was collected from a man aged 25-45 years in good health. The CDR3 nucleotides read TGTGCCAGCAGTCCCCGGACAAGGAACGAGCAGTACTTC. Translation: CASSPRTRNEQYF.